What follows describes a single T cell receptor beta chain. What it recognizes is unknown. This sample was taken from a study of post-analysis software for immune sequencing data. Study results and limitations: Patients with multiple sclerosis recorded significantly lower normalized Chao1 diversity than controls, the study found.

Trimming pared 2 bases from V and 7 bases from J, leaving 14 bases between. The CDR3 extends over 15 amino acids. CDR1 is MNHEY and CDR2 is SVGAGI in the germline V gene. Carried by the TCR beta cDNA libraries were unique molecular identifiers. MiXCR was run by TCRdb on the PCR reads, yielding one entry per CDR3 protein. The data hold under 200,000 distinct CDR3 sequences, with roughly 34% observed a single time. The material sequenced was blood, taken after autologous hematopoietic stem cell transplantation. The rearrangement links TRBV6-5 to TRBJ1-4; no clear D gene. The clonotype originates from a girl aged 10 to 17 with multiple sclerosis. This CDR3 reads CASSYHVREVEKLFF. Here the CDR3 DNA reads TGTGCCAGCAGTTACCATGTTCGTGAGGTTGAAAAACTGTTTTTT.